These 27 T cell receptor beta chains share one sample of origin, sequenced in a study of T cell repertoires in cytomegalovirus infection. TCRdb reprocessed the reads with MiXCR, giving one entry per CDR3 protein. The sample contains 350,000 to 550,000 distinct CDR3 sequences, 25% to 40% of which appear only once. The specimen sequenced was PBMCs. The receptors derive from a human donor in good health (CMV status not recorded). Some clones in this sample may be carry-over from other donors' samples.

The rearrangement uses TRBV20-1 and TRBJ2-3; possibly TRBD1 for D (6 bases). Germline-derived CDR1 and CDR2 are DFQATT and SNEGSKA (reference sequence). CDR3 length equals 13 residues. The V gene lost 0 bases and the J gene lost 13 bases, with 17 bases spanning the gap. CDR3 region: CSARDQRQAGEYF. Here the CDR3 DNA reads TGCAGTGCTAGAGACCAACGACAGGCTGGGGAGTATTTT.

The gene calls are TRBV7-6 and TRBJ1-6; the D is unclear. This CDR3 region has 15 residues. V was cut by 1 base and J by 5 bases, with 9 bases left in between. Germline V gives CDR1 SGHVS, CDR2 FNYEAQ. The CDR3 DNA sequence: TGTGCCAGCAGCTTAGATGGGGATCATAATTCACCCCTCCACTTT. Protein sequence: CASSLDGDHNSPLHF.

About this clonotype: A much larger clone sits a single nucleotide away, making a read error possible. The genes are TRBV7-2 and TRBJ1-1; possible D gene TRBD1, 6 bases. The CDR3 consists of 14 residues. Per the germline V gene, CDR1 is SGHTA and CDR2 is FQGNSA. CDR3 region: CASSSGAGNTEDFF. The CDR3 DNA sequence: TGTGCCAGCAGCTCAGGGGCGGGAAACACTGAAGATTTCTTT.

Details on this clonotype: Given a much more abundant clone one base away, this may be a read error. In DNA, the CDR3 is TGTGCCAGCAGCTTAGCGCACGACTACGAGAAGTACTTC. Translated, it gives CASSLAHDYEKYF. The V and J genes are TRBV7-2 and TRBJ2-7; D perhaps matches TRBD2 (5 bases). Germline CDR1 SGHTA, CDR2 FQGNSA. This CDR3 spans 13 amino acids.

The genes are TRBV10-3 and TRBJ2-7; D gene uncertain. Germline V gene lookup returns CDR1 ENHRY and CDR2 SYGVKD. V gave up 6 bases and J gave up 5 bases, with 11 bases separating them. The CDR3 runs to 12 residues. This CDR3 is CAIRAGVDEQYF. In DNA form, the CDR3 reads TGTGCCATCAGGGCAGGTGTCGACGAGCAGTACTTC.

This clonotype was counted a few times. The V and J genes are TRBV4-3 and TRBJ1-6; D not resolved. The germline V and J ends were trimmed by 6 bases and 10 bases, with 16 bases remaining between them. The CDR3 spans 14 residues. The germline gives CDR1 LGHNA, CDR2 YSLEER. CDR3: CASSLGHAVSPLHF. CDR3 sequence (DNA): TGCGCCAGCAGTTTGGGCCATGCGGTATCACCCCTCCACTTT.

This clonotype was seen a few times. This chain joins TRBV7-2 and TRBJ2-4, with D perhaps matching TRBD2 (6 bases). Trimming left V 3 bases short and J 7 bases short, with 16 bases between. Germline-derived CDR1 and CDR2 are SGHTA and FQGNSA. The CDR3 totals 15 residues. CDR3 nucleotides: TGTGCCAGCAGCTTGGGGGGAGTTGGGGCGAACATTCAGTACTTC. Amino acid sequence: CASSLGGVGANIQYF.

This clonotype came up many times. CDR3 sequence reads: CASSKRTSGASTDTQYF. CDR3 DNA: TGTGCCAGCAGCAAACGGACTAGCGGGGCGTCCACAGATACGCAGTATTTT. The chain employs TRBV7-2 and TRBJ2-3; 12 bases align to TRBD2. Germline-derived CDR1 and CDR2 are SGHTA and FQGNSA. This CDR3 has 17 amino acids. The J segment lost 2 bases and the V segment lost 5 bases, leaving 8 bases of the junction unmatched.

This clonotype was counted ten times or more. The rearrangement uses TRBV6-1 and TRBJ2-5; TRBD2 matches at 15 bases. CDR1 MNHNS and CDR2 SASEGT come from the germline V gene. This CDR3 comprises 18 residues. Unmatched junction bases numbered 11, after V lost 4 bases and J lost 5 bases. The chain's CDR3 is CASSGRGTSGGPGETQYF. Written as DNA, the CDR3 is TGTGCCAGCAGTGGACGCGGGACTAGCGGGGGGCCGGGGGAGACCCAGTACTTC.

A note on this clonotype: This may arise from a read error, as a much more abundant clone is one base away. This chain uses TRBV6-6 with TRBJ1-6; the D is unclear. CDR1 is MNHNY, CDR2 SVGAGI, per germline (reference sequence). This CDR3 region has 17 residues. The CDR3 spells CASIYSSQSSYNSPLHF. CDR3 nucleotides: TGTGCCAGCATTTACTCGTCACAAAGCTCCTATAATTCACCCCTCCACTTT.

In this sample, this clonotype turned up a few times. This sequence joins TRBV5-4 and TRBJ2-1; no firm D call. V lost 0 bases and J lost 2, with 15 bases in between. CDR1 is SGHNT, CDR2 YYREEE, per germline (reference sequence). This CDR3 is built from 17 residues. The CDR3 is CASSLARTSSPYNEQFF. For the CDR3, the DNA is TGTGCCAGCAGCTTGGCCCGAACTTCCAGTCCCTACAATGAGCAGTTCTTC.

The rearrangement uses TRBV9 and TRBJ1-1; 7 nucleotides agree with TRBD1. Germline assignment: CDR1 SGDLS and CDR2 YYNGEE. The CDR3 is 15 residues long. The V and J ends lost 0 bases and 3 bases, in that order; junction bases with no gene match: 5. CDR3 protein: CASSVVGQGDTEAFF. DNA for the CDR3: TGTGCCAGCAGCGTAGTAGGGCAGGGGGACACTGAAGCTTTCTTT.

This clonotype came up a few times. The chain joins TRBV11-2 to TRBJ2-5; tentatively, D is TRBD1 or TRBD2 (5 bases each). Germline V gene data show CDR1 as SGHAT and CDR2 as FQNNGV. Trimming took 3 bases from V and 6 from J, leaving 20 bases between them. The CDR3 totals 16 residues. DNA for the CDR3: TGTGCCAGCAGCTTTATCGGGACCGCTGGGCGGAAGACCCAGTACTTC. Its translation is CASSFIGTAGRKTQYF. The whole variable domain, remainder taken from reference TRBV11-2 and TRBJ2-5, is EAGVAQSPRYKIIEKRQSVAFWCNPISGHATLYWYQQILGQGPKLLIQFQNNGVVDDSQLPKDRFSAERLKGVDSTLKIQPAKLEDSAVYLCASSFIGTAGRKTQYFGPGTRLLVL.

CDR3 DNA sequence: TGTGCCAGCAGCCTCGTGGGAGGGGGCGCGGTCTATGGCTACACCTTC. It translates to CASSLVGGGAVYGYTF. V and J are TRBV7-4 and TRBJ1-2; 7 nucleotides match TRBD1. The trim removed 5 bases at V and 4 bases at J, leaving 13 bases unmatched. The CDR3 consists of 16 residues. CDR1 is SGHVT and CDR2 is SQSDAQ in the germline V gene.

The chain couples TRBV2 to TRBJ2-2; 7 bases agree with TRBD2. J was trimmed by 4 bases and V by 7 bases; bases with no gene match: 9. In germline, CDR1 is SNHLY, CDR2 FYNNEI. The CDR3 extends over 15 amino acids. The CDR3 DNA sequence: TGTGCCAGCAAGGGGAGAACGGGGGGCACCGGGGAGCTGTTTTTT. This encodes CASKGRTGGTGELFF.

This clonotype was found once. Because it lacks the conserved phenylalanine or tryptophan at the end, this CDR3 is likely a read error. The chain combines TRBV7-6 with TRBJ1-5; D call uncertain. V was shortened by 0 bases and J by 4 bases, with 13 bases between the two germline ends. Germline assignment: CDR1 SGHVS and CDR2 FNYEAQ. This CDR3 comprises 16 residues. CDR3 nucleotide sequence: TGTGCCAGCAGCTTAGCTTCCTGGAGTGGAAATCAGCCCCAGCATTGT. This translates into CASSLASWSGNQPQHC.

This clonotype was counted ten times or more. The chain links TRBV7-2 to TRBJ2-3; no definite D call. The CDR3 length is 14 residues. Germline CDR1 is SGHTA and CDR2 is FQGNSA. V was trimmed by 3 bases and J by 3 bases, leaving 10 bases between them. The CDR3 loop is CASSFGLGTDTQYF. The CDR3 coding sequence is TGTGCCAGCAGCTTCGGGCTAGGAACAGATACGCAGTATTTT.

At least ten counts were recorded for this clonotype. This sequence joins TRBV7-2 and TRBJ1-2; D gene unclear. Germline CDR1 and CDR2: SGHTA and FQGNSA. V was pared by 5 bases and J by 2 bases, with 12 bases between. The CDR3 totals 14 residues. CDR3 sequence reads: CASSPPLRNYGYTF. The CDR3 DNA follows: TGTGCCAGCAGCCCACCCCTACGAAACTATGGCTACACCTTC. The full variable domain, with the rest looked up from reference TRBV7-2 and TRBJ1-2, is GAGVSQSPSNKVTEKGKDVELRCDPISGHTALYWYRQSLGQGLEFLIYFQGNSAPDKSGLPSDRFSAERTGGSVSTLTIQRTQQEDSAVYLCASSPPLRNYGYTFGSGTRLTVV.

The rearrangement uses TRBV18 and TRBJ1-5; D unclear. Between the trimmed V and J ends, which lost 3 bases and 4 bases, there was a span of 13 bases. The germline V gene encodes CDR1 KGHSH and CDR2 LQKENI. The CDR3 totals 15 residues. Here the CDR3 reads CASSPGPLVNQPQHF. The DNA for the CDR3 is TGTGCCAGCTCACCCGGTCCTCTGGTAAATCAGCCCCAGCATTTT.

This chain uses TRBV27 with TRBJ2-1; possibly TRBD1 or TRBD2 for D (5 bases each). V lost 11 bases to trimming and J lost 0 bases, with 20 bases between them. Germline V gene sequence: CDR1 MNHEY, CDR2 SMNVEV (reference sequence). This CDR3 is built from 16 residues. CDR3 nucleotides: TGTGCCCTCAACCTAGCCGGGGCTAGCTCCTACAATGAGCAGTTCTTC. The encoded protein is CALNLAGASSYNEQFF.

This clonotype appeared a single time. The missing conserved phenylalanine or tryptophan at the end of this CDR3 makes a read error likely. The V gene is TRBV7-8, the J gene TRBJ2-7; no clear D. Germline V gene data show CDR1 as SGHVS and CDR2 as FQNEAQ. This CDR3 is built from 14 residues. V was shortened by 8 bases and J by 5 bases, with 19 bases between the two germline ends. CDR3 region: CASRNPGQVDEQYL. In DNA, the CDR3 is TGTGCCAGCCGCAATCCGGGTCAGGTTGACGAGCAGTACCTC.

The chain's CDR3 is CASSLPLNARGYTF. Written as DNA, the CDR3 is TGTGCCAGCAGTCTCCCTCTCAACGCGAGGGGCTACACCTTC. The chain recombines TRBV12-3 or TRBV12-4 with TRBJ1-2; D unclear. The CDR3 consists of 14 residues. Trimming left V 5 bases short and J 8 bases short, with 18 bases between.

At least ten counts were recorded for this clonotype. In DNA form, the CDR3 reads TGTGCCAGCAGTTTCCCTAGCGGCTCCTACAATGAGCAGTTCTTC. Encoded protein: CASSFPSGSYNEQFF. This chain connects TRBV12-3 or TRBV12-4 to TRBJ2-1, with TRBD2 matching over 7 bases. The CDR3 length is 15 residues. V shed 3 bases, J shed 0 bases, and the junction held 2 bases outside the gene matches.

This clonotype was picked up a small number of times. V is TRBV19 and J is TRBJ1-5; a weak D match, TRBD1 (5 bases). In germline, CDR1 is LNHDA, CDR2 SQIVND (reference sequence). This CDR3 comprises 14 residues. Deletions cut 5 bases from V and 10 bases from J, with 18 bases between. The CDR3 nucleotides read TGTGCCAGTAGTGAACAGGCCGAGTTTGATCCCCAGCATTTT. Encoded protein: CASSEQAEFDPQHF.

This clonotype was observed a handful of times. The gene calls are TRBV18 and TRBJ2-7; D may correspond to TRBD1 or TRBD2 (6 bases each). V lost 2 bases and J lost 4, with 27 bases in between. The CDR3 is 19 residues long. Germline V gives CDR1 KGHSH, CDR2 LQKENI. The CDR3 spells CASSPDLRTGALGIYEQYF. As DNA, the CDR3 is TGTGCCAGCTCACCAGACCTCAGGACGGGGGCCCTCGGAATATACGAGCAGTACTTC. Drawing the rest from reference TRBV18 and TRBJ2-7, the complete variable domain is NAGVMQNPRHLVRRRGQEARLRCSPMKGHSHVYWYRQLPEEGLKFMVYLQKENIIDESGMPKERFSAEFPKEGPSILRIQQVVRGDSAAYFCASSPDLRTGALGIYEQYFGPGTRLTVT.

The chain couples TRBV11-2 to TRBJ2-3, with D possibly matching TRBD2 (5 bases). There are 15 residues in the CDR3. Per the germline V gene, CDR1 is SGHAT and CDR2 is FQNNGV. The V and J ends lost 5 bases and 2 bases respectively, with 14 bases between them. The CDR3 loop reads CASSMGSVVTDTQYF. CDR3 in DNA: TGTGCCAGCAGCATGGGTAGCGTGGTCACAGATACGCAGTATTTT.

This chain links TRBV7-9 with TRBJ1-4; no clear D. Per germline, CDR1 SEHNR and CDR2 FQNEAQ (reference sequence). This CDR3 comprises 13 residues. V lost 3 bases and J 2 bases, leaving 4 bases between the germline ends. The CDR3: CASSLHTNEKLFF. The CDR3 DNA reads TGTGCCAGCAGCTTGCACACTAATGAAAAACTGTTTTTT.